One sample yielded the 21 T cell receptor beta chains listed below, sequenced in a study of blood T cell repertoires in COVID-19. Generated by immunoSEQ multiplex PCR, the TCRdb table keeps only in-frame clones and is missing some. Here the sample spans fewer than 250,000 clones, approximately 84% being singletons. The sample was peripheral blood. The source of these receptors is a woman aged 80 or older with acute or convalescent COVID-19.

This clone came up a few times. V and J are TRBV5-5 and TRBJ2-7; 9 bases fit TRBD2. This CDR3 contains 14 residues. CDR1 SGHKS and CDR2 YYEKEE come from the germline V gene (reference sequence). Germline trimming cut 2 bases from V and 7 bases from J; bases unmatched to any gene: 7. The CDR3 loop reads CASSFPSGTGEQYF. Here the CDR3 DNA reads TGTGCCAGCAGCTTCCCTAGCGGGACGGGGGAGCAGTACTTC.

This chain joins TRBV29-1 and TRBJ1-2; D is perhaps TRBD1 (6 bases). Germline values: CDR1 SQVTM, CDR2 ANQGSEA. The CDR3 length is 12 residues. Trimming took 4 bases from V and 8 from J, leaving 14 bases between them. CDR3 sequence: CSVVRGAEGYTF. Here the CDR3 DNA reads TGCAGCGTTGTTCGGGGGGCGGAGGGCTACACCTTC.

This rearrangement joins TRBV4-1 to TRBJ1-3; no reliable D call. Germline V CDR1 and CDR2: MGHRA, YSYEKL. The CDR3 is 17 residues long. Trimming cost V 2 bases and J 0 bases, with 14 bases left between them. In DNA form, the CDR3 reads TGCGCCAGCAGCCAACCGACGGTACGGGGCTCTGGAAACACCATATATTTT. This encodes CASSQPTVRGSGNTIYF.

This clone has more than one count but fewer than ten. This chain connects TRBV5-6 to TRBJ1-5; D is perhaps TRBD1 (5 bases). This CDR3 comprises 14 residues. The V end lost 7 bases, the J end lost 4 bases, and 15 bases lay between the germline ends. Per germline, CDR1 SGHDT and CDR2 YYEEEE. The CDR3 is CASSLWDFNQPQHF. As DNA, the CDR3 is TGTGCCAGCTCGCTTTGGGACTTTAATCAGCCCCAGCATTTT.

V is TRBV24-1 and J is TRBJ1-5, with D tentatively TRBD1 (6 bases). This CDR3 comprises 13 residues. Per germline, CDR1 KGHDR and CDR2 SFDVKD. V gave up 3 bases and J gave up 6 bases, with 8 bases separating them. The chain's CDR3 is CATSDEQGQPQHF. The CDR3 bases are TGTGCCACCAGTGATGAACAGGGTCAGCCCCAGCATTTT.

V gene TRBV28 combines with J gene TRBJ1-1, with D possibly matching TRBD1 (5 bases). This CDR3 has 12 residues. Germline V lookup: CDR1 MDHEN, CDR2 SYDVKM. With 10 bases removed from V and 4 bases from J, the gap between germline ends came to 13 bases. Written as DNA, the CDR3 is TGTGCCATCGGGGGGTTACGCACTGAAGCTTTCTTT. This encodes CAIGGLRTEAFF.

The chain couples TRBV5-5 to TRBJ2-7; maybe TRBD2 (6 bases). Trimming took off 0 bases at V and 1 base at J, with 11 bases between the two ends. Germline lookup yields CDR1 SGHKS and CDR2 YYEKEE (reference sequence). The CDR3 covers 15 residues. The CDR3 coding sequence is TGTGCCAGCAGCTTGGTCCTAGCGCATTCCTACGAGCAGTACTTC. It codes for CASSLVLAHSYEQYF.

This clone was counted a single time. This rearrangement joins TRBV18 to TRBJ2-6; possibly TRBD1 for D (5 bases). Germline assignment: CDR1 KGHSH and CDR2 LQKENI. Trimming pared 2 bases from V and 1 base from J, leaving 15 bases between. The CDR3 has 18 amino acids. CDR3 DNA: TGTGCCAGCTCACCAGGGGCCACCGCCAGTTCTGGGGCCAACGTCCTGACTTTC. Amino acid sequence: CASSPGATASSGANVLTF.

CDR3 region: CASSLAGGPYNEQFF. The CDR3 coding sequence is TGTGCCAGCAGCTTAGCCGGGGGGCCTTACAATGAGCAGTTCTTC. V gene TRBV7-8 combines with J gene TRBJ2-1; D may be TRBD2 (7 bases). Trimming removed 0 bases at V and 4 bases at J, with 10 bases between. CDR1 SGHVS and CDR2 FQNEAQ come from the germline V gene. CDR3 length: 15 amino acids.

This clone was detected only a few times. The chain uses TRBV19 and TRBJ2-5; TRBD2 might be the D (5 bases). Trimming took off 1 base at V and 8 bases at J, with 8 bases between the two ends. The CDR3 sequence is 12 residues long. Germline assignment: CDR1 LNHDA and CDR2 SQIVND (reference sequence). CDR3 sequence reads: CASSIVEGTQYF. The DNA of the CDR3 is TGTGCCAGTAGTATAGTCGAGGGAACCCAGTACTTC.

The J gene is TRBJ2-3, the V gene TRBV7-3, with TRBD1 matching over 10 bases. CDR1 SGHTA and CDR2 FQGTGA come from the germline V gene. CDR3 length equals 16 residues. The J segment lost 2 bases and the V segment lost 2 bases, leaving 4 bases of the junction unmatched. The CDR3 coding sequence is TGTGCCAGCAGCTTAGGGACAGGGGAGAACACAGATACGCAGTATTTT. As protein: CASSLGTGENTDTQYF.

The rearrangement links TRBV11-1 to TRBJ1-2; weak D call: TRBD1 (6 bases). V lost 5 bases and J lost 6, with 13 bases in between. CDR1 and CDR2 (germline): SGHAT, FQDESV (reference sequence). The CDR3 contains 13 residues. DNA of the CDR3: TGTGCCAGCAGCCGCAGGGGTGGGAATGGCTACACCTTC. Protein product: CASSRRGGNGYTF.

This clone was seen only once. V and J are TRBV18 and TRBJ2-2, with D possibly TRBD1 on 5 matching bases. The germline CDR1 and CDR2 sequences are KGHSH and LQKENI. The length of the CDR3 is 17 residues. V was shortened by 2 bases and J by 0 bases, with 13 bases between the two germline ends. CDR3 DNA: TGTGCCAGCTCACCAGGGGCGAGCTTCGCGAACACCGGGGAGCTGTTTTTT. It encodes CASSPGASFANTGELFF. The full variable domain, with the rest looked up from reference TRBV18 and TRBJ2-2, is NAGVMQNPRHLVRRRGQEARLRCSPMKGHSHVYWYRQLPEEGLKFMVYLQKENIIDESGMPKERFSAEFPKEGPSILRIQQVVRGDSAAYFCASSPGASFANTGELFFGEGSRLTVL.

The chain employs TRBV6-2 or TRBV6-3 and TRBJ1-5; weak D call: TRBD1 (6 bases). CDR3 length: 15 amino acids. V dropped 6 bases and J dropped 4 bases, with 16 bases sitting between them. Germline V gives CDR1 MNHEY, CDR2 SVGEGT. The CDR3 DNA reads TGTGCCAGCAGCTCACAGGGAGGGAGTAATCAGCCCCAGCATTTT. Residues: CASSSQGGSNQPQHF.

The DNA of the CDR3 is TGTGCCAGCGGCCAGACCCCGAGGGCAGATACGCAGTATTTT. Encoded protein: CASGQTPRADTQYF. The rearrangement joins TRBV6-5 to TRBJ2-3; D possibly corresponds to TRBD2 (5 bases). The length of the CDR3 is 14 residues. The germline V and J ends were trimmed by 8 bases and 4 bases, with 16 bases remaining between them. The germline CDR1 and CDR2 sequences are MNHEY and SVGAGI.

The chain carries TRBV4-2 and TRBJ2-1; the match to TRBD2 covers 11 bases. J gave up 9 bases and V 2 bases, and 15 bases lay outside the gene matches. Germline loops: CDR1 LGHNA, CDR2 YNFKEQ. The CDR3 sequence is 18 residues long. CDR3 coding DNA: TGTGCCAGCAGCCAAAAAGCCTCTAGCGGGGGGATGGTAGTTGAGCAGTTCTTC. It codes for CASSQKASSGGMVVEQFF.

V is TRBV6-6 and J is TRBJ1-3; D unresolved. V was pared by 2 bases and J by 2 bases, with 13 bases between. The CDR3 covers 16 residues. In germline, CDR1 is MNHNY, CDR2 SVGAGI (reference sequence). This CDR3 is CASSYGQLETGNTIYF. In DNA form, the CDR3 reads TGTGCCAGCAGTTACGGGCAATTAGAGACTGGAAACACCATATATTTT.

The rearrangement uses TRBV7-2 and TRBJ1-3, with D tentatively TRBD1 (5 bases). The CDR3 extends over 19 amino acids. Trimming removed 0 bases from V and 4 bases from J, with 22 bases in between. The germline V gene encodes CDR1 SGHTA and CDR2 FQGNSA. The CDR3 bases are TGTGCCAGCAGCTTAGCGGATCCGGGCCCCAGGGTGGGGGGAAACACCATATATTTT. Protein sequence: CASSLADPGPRVGGNTIYF.

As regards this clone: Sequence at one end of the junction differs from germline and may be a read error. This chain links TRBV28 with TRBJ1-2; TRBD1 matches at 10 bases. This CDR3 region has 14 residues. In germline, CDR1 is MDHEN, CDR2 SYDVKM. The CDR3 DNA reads TGTGCCAGCAGCCCCCGGGACAGGGGCCTCCCATATGCCTTC. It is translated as CASSPRDRGLPYAF.

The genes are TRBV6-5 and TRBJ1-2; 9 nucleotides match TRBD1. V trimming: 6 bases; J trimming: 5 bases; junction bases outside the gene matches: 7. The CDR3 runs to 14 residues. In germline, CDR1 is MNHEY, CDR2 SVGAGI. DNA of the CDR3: TGTGCCAGCAGCGATGACAGGGGGTTTTATGGCTACACCTTC. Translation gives CASSDDRGFYGYTF.

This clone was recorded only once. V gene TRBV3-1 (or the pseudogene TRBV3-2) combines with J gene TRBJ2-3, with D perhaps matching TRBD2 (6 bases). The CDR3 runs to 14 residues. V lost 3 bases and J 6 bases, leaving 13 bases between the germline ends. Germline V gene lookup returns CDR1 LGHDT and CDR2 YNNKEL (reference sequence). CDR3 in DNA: TGTGCCAGCAGCCAGCCGACTAGACCCGATACGCAGTATTTT. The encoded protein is CASSQPTRPDTQYF.